Detailed here is one T cell receptor beta chain. As yet, its antigen is unknown. This sample is drawn from a study of blood T cells in healthy people across ages. A second PCR, run for roughly 7 to 12 cycles, used a sample-barcoded 5' primer plus a J-beta primer mix. MiXCR, applied by TCRdb to the 5' RACE reads, yields one record per CDR3 protein. The sample includes 550,000 to 600,000 distinct CDR3 sequences, 27% of them seen just once. Healthy Caucasian individuals from Russia aged about 6 to 90 served as donors. The study isolated at least 7 million PBMCs from each sample. Whole-study results and caveats: CMV infection status of these donors was not known.

The CDR3 is made up of 13 amino acids. Per the germline V gene, CDR1 is DFQATT and CDR2 is SNEGSKA (reference sequence). V was cut by 3 bases and J by 7 bases, with 15 bases left in between. This receptor was identified in a woman aged 70-85 years in good health. The specimen sequenced was blood. This chain connects TRBV20-1 to TRBJ1-2; D is unclear. The CDR3 loop reads CSASQEVPGGYTF. The DNA for the CDR3 is TGCAGTGCTAGCCAGGAGGTGCCGGGTGGCTACACCTTC.